These T cell receptor beta chains were read from a single sample in a study of CD8 T cells in ankylosing spondylitis. Using its own MiXCR run on the 5' RACE reads, TCRdb lists one record per CDR3 protein. This sample has more than 250,000 distinct CDR3 sequences; approximately 8% occur once, and the top ten carry about 14%. Sequencing was carried out using blood, either unsorted or a sorted T cell fraction (not recorded which). The receptors were gathered from a male donor with ankylosing spondylitis. The CDR3 runs from the conserved cysteine through the conserved F or W. The order of the fields is CDR3 DNA, CDR3 protein, D gene, J gene, V gene, clone size. A D gene is named only where the DNA matches it firmly. Clone sizes are given selectively: once, few, many, or a class where the clone is expanded.

cdr3_nt: TGTGCCAGCAGTGAAGCGCTTCCGGGAGGGAATGAAAAACTGTTTTTT
cdr3_aa: CASSEALPGGNEKLFF
d_call: -
j_call: TRBJ1-4
v_call: TRBV2
clone_size: many

cdr3_nt: TGTGCCTGGAGTGTAAAGGGGCTACAAGAGACCCAGTACTTC
cdr3_aa: CAWSVKGLQETQYF
d_call: -
j_call: TRBJ2-5
v_call: TRBV30
clone_size: -

cdr3_nt: TGCGCCAGCAGCTTGGCTGAGGGGCAGGCTACAATCTACGAGCAGTACTTC
cdr3_aa: CASSLAEGQATIYEQYF
d_call: -
j_call: TRBJ2-7
v_call: TRBV5-1
clone_size: -

cdr3_nt: TGTGCCAGCAGCCACCTGAGCGACTCCTACGAGCAGTACTTC
cdr3_aa: CASSHLSDSYEQYF
d_call: -
j_call: TRBJ2-7
v_call: TRBV3-1
clone_size: many

cdr3_nt: TGTGCCAGCAGCTCACGGGGACAGGGAGATGGCTACACCTTC
cdr3_aa: CASSSRGQGDGYTF
d_call: TRBD1
j_call: TRBJ1-2
v_call: TRBV7-8
clone_size: many

cdr3_nt: TGTGCCAGCAGCGTAGATTCAAGCCCTCACGGTGAGCAGTTCTTC
cdr3_aa: CASSVDSSPHGEQFF
d_call: -
j_call: TRBJ2-1
v_call: TRBV9
clone_size: -

cdr3_nt: TGCGCCAGCAGCTTGAGTGGGGGGCAGTCCTACAATGAGCAGTTCTTC
cdr3_aa: CASSLSGGQSYNEQFF
d_call: -
j_call: TRBJ2-1
v_call: TRBV5-1
clone_size: -

cdr3_nt: TGTGCCATCAGTGTCGCCGGGGGCACCAACGAGCAGTACTTC
cdr3_aa: CAISVAGGTNEQYF
d_call: -
j_call: TRBJ2-7
v_call: TRBV10-3
clone_size: -

cdr3_nt: TGCAGCGTTACAATTAGCGGGGGGGAGGAGACCCAGTACTTC
cdr3_aa: CSVTISGGEETQYF
d_call: TRBD2
j_call: TRBJ2-5
v_call: TRBV29-1
clone_size: few

cdr3_nt: TGTGCCAGTAGTCTTGGGAGCTGGAACACTGAAGCTTTCTTT
cdr3_aa: CASSLGSWNTEAFF
d_call: -
j_call: TRBJ1-1
v_call: TRBV19
clone_size: few

cdr3_nt: TGTGCCAGCAGCTTCTACAGGAGCTCCTACAATGAGCAGTTCTTC
cdr3_aa: CASSFYRSSYNEQFF
d_call: -
j_call: TRBJ2-1
v_call: TRBV7-8
clone_size: -

cdr3_nt: TGTGCCATCAGCCCTCATGGGGGAACGGATGAGCAGTTCTTC
cdr3_aa: CAISPHGGTDEQFF
d_call: -
j_call: TRBJ2-1
v_call: TRBV10-3
clone_size: once

cdr3_nt: TGTGCCAGCAGTTCGATCTCTCAGGGGAGATCTTTCTTT
cdr3_aa: CASSSISQGRSFF
d_call: -
j_call: TRBJ1-1
v_call: TRBV27
clone_size: -

cdr3_nt: TGTGCCACCAGCAGAGATCGACTAGCGGGAGGGGGGGAGCTGTTTTTT
cdr3_aa: CATSRDRLAGGGELFF
d_call: TRBD2
j_call: TRBJ2-2
v_call: TRBV15
clone_size: -

cdr3_nt: TGTGCCAGCTCACCACGCAACGACTTCACGCAGTTCTTC
cdr3_aa: CASSPRNDFTQFF
d_call: -
j_call: TRBJ2-1
v_call: TRBV18
clone_size: -

cdr3_nt: TGTGCCATCAGTGAGTCGAACGAGAGCTCCTACAATGAGCAGTTCTTC
cdr3_aa: CAISESNESSYNEQFF
d_call: -
j_call: TRBJ2-1
v_call: TRBV10-3
clone_size: -

cdr3_nt: TGTGCCAGCAGCTCTGGACGGACGAACCTTGCTTTCCCATACCTCCACTTT
cdr3_aa: CASSSGRTNLAFPYLHF
d_call: -
j_call: TRBJ1-6
v_call: TRBV27
clone_size: few

cdr3_nt: TGCGCCAGCAGCCAACCAGAGACAGGGAACACTGAAGCTTTCTTT
cdr3_aa: CASSQPETGNTEAFF
d_call: -
j_call: TRBJ1-1
v_call: TRBV4-3
clone_size: few

cdr3_nt: TGCAGCGTTGAAGATGTGGGGGATGCTGGAAACACCATATATTTT
cdr3_aa: CSVEDVGDAGNTIYF
d_call: -
j_call: TRBJ1-3
v_call: TRBV29-1
clone_size: many

cdr3_nt: TGTGCCAGCAGTTACTCTTGGACTAGCGGGAGATACCAAGAGACCCAGTACTTC
cdr3_aa: CASSYSWTSGRYQETQYF
d_call: TRBD2
j_call: TRBJ2-5
v_call: TRBV6-2/TRBV6-3
clone_size: few

cdr3_nt: TGCAGCGTTAGGGGGGGCTCCTACAATGAGCAGTTCTTC
cdr3_aa: CSVRGGSYNEQFF
d_call: -
j_call: TRBJ2-1
v_call: TRBV29-1
clone_size: few

cdr3_nt: TGCAGTGCTGCGCCCCCGGGGGACGGGCAGCAGTACTTC
cdr3_aa: CSAAPPGDGQQYF
d_call: -
j_call: TRBJ2-7
v_call: TRBV20-1
clone_size: -

cdr3_nt: TGTGCCAGCAGCCCCTCGGGGTGGAACTACGAGCAGTACTTC
cdr3_aa: CASSPSGWNYEQYF
d_call: -
j_call: TRBJ2-7
v_call: TRBV6-2/TRBV6-3
clone_size: few

cdr3_nt: TGTGCTAGTGGTTTGGGTGGGGCCAATGAGCAGTTCTTC
cdr3_aa: CASGLGGANEQFF
d_call: -
j_call: TRBJ2-1
v_call: TRBV12-5
clone_size: -

cdr3_nt: TGTGCCAGCAGTTCTTCCCGCGCGAACACTGAAGCTTTCTTT
cdr3_aa: CASSSSRANTEAFF
d_call: -
j_call: TRBJ1-1
v_call: TRBV12-3/TRBV12-4
clone_size: few

cdr3_nt: TGTGCCAGCAGCTTAGATGTCGCGACCTACGAGCAGTACTTC
cdr3_aa: CASSLDVATYEQYF
d_call: -
j_call: TRBJ2-7
v_call: TRBV7-6
clone_size: -

cdr3_nt: TGCAGTGCTTGGGCCAATGAGCAGTTCTTC
cdr3_aa: CSAWANEQFF
d_call: -
j_call: TRBJ2-1
v_call: TRBV20-1
clone_size: -

cdr3_nt: TGTGCCAGCAGATACCTTAGGCGGGAGGGCCGGGCAGATACGCAGTATTTT
cdr3_aa: CASRYLRREGRADTQYF
d_call: TRBD2
j_call: TRBJ2-3
v_call: TRBV6-5
clone_size: few

cdr3_nt: TGCAGCGCAATAGAAAGTGGGACAGGGTACTATGGCTACACCTTC
cdr3_aa: CSAIESGTGYYGYTF
d_call: TRBD1
j_call: TRBJ1-2
v_call: TRBV29-1
clone_size: -

cdr3_nt: TGTGCCAGCAGCGCCTCATTGGGGGCTGAAAAACTGTTTTTT
cdr3_aa: CASSASLGAEKLFF
d_call: -
j_call: TRBJ1-4
v_call: TRBV9
clone_size: -

cdr3_nt: TGTGCCAGCAGTTCTCCTAGCGGGGCGAACACCGGGGAGCTGTTTTTT
cdr3_aa: CASSSPSGANTGELFF
d_call: TRBD2
j_call: TRBJ2-2
v_call: TRBV28
clone_size: -

cdr3_nt: TGCGCCAGCAGCTGGGGGCACGAGCAGTACTTC
cdr3_aa: CASSWGHEQYF
d_call: -
j_call: TRBJ2-7
v_call: TRBV5-1
clone_size: few

cdr3_nt: TGTGCCAGCAGCGCAAGAACAGGGTCGGGCGAGCAGTACTTC
cdr3_aa: CASSARTGSGEQYF
d_call: -
j_call: TRBJ2-7
v_call: TRBV7-9
clone_size: few

cdr3_nt: TGTGCCAGCAGCCCAAAGAGGCTAGCGGCTACCCAAGAGACCCAGTACTTC
cdr3_aa: CASSPKRLAATQETQYF
d_call: TRBD2
j_call: TRBJ2-5
v_call: TRBV4-2
clone_size: many

cdr3_nt: TGTGCCAGCAGTTCTCCCCGCGGGAGGGACTACGAGCAGTACTTC
cdr3_aa: CASSSPRGRDYEQYF
d_call: TRBD2
j_call: TRBJ2-7
v_call: TRBV6-2/TRBV6-3
clone_size: many

cdr3_nt: TGCAGTGCTAACCCCGGGACAGGGAGAAAACTGTTTTTT
cdr3_aa: CSANPGTGRKLFF
d_call: TRBD1
j_call: TRBJ1-4
v_call: TRBV20-1
clone_size: -

cdr3_nt: TGCGCCAGCAGCTTGGCCGCCGCTCCCAGCGGAAACCAAGAGACCCAGTACTTC
cdr3_aa: CASSLAAAPSGNQETQYF
d_call: -
j_call: TRBJ2-5
v_call: TRBV5-1
clone_size: many

cdr3_nt: TGTGCCAGCAGTTTAACCCGTTGGGCAGATACGCAGTATTTT
cdr3_aa: CASSLTRWADTQYF
d_call: -
j_call: TRBJ2-3
v_call: TRBV27
clone_size: many

cdr3_nt: TGCGCCAGCACGGACAGGGCCCAAGAGACCCAGTACTTC
cdr3_aa: CASTDRAQETQYF
d_call: TRBD1
j_call: TRBJ2-5
v_call: TRBV10-2
clone_size: few

cdr3_nt: TGCGCCAGCAGCCAAGAAGAAACAGGCGGGAGGGCCGCTGGGGCCAACGTCCTGACTTTC
cdr3_aa: CASSQEETGGRAAGANVLTF
d_call: TRBD2
j_call: TRBJ2-6
v_call: TRBV4-3
clone_size: -

cdr3_nt: TGTGCCAGCAGTGACAACAGAGAAGGGGAGACCCAGTACTTC
cdr3_aa: CASSDNREGETQYF
d_call: -
j_call: TRBJ2-5
v_call: TRBV12-3/TRBV12-4
clone_size: many

cdr3_nt: TGCGCCAGCAGCCAAGGACCGGGCGGGACCGCCTACGAGCAGTACTTC
cdr3_aa: CASSQGPGGTAYEQYF
d_call: -
j_call: TRBJ2-7
v_call: TRBV4-3
clone_size: -

cdr3_nt: TGCGCCAGCAGCCAACCCACGACTAGCGGAAAATACAATGAGCAGTTCTTC
cdr3_aa: CASSQPTTSGKYNEQFF
d_call: TRBD2
j_call: TRBJ2-1
v_call: TRBV4-1
clone_size: few

cdr3_nt: TGTGCCAGCAGCGCCGGCAGCGCGACTGGCTATGGCTACACCTTC
cdr3_aa: CASSAGSATGYGYTF
d_call: -
j_call: TRBJ1-2
v_call: TRBV7-9
clone_size: -

cdr3_nt: TGTGCCAAGGCCGTCGGCACAGATACGCAGTATTTT
cdr3_aa: CAKAVGTDTQYF
d_call: -
j_call: TRBJ2-3
v_call: TRBV2
clone_size: -

cdr3_nt: TGCAGCGTTCAAGGGGGACAGGGGGCTTACGAGCAGTACTTC
cdr3_aa: CSVQGGQGAYEQYF
d_call: TRBD1
j_call: TRBJ2-7
v_call: TRBV29-1
clone_size: many

cdr3_nt: TGCGCCAGCAGCTCAAGGGTTAACTACGAGCAGTACTTC
cdr3_aa: CASSSRVNYEQYF
d_call: -
j_call: TRBJ2-7
v_call: TRBV5-1
clone_size: many

cdr3_nt: TGTGCCAGCAGCCAGGGGGCGTCAACCTACAATGAGCAGTTCTTC
cdr3_aa: CASSQGASTYNEQFF
d_call: -
j_call: TRBJ2-1
v_call: TRBV3-1
clone_size: -

cdr3_nt: TGCAGCGTTGATCGGCGGCAGTACTTC
cdr3_aa: CSVDRRQYF
d_call: -
j_call: TRBJ2-5
v_call: TRBV29-1
clone_size: -